The source of this T cell receptor beta chain is a study of response to subunit inactivated influenza vaccine. At least ten counts were recorded for this clonotype. TCRdb reprocessed the RT-PCR reads via MiXCR and lists one record per CDR3 protein. The sample carries more than 700,000 distinct CDR3 sequences, 21% recorded once. Germline CDR1 is LGHNA and CDR2 is YSLEER. The CDR3 totals 14 residues. Trimming cost V 4 bases and J 5 bases; bases outside gene matches: 2. The chain has TRBV4-3 and TRBJ2-2, with 9 positions matching TRBD1. The sample here was PBMCs from blood, taken around 5 days after vaccination. This sequence was found in a man over 45 who received an inactivated influenza vaccine. CDR3 in amino acids: CASSRQGETGELFF. CDR3 in DNA: TGCGCCAGCAGCCGACAGGGGGAGACCGGGGAGCTGTTTTTT.